The present entry profiles one TCR beta chain with its context. Libraries were prepared by immunoSEQ multiplex PCR; TCRdb keeps only in-frame clonotypes and omits some of them. The data show around 63,000 clones, around 90% seen once. The entry originates in a study of T cell changes during pregnancy in multiple sclerosis. The input for sequencing was peripheral blood, taken after pregnancy. This TCR derives from a female donor with multiple sclerosis, enrolled in a pregnancy study.

This chain's CDR3 is CASSLGTGVNNEKLFF. CDR3 in DNA: TGTGCCAGCAGCCTCGGGACAGGGGTCAATAATGAAAAACTGTTTTTT. The chain couples TRBV7-9 to TRBJ1-4; 10 bases align to TRBD1. V was pared by 5 bases and J by 4 bases, with 7 bases of the junction left unmatched. The CDR3 has 16 amino acids. Germline V gene lookup returns CDR1 SEHNR and CDR2 FQNEAQ (reference sequence).